At least ten counts were recorded for the clone carrying this T cell receptor (beta chain). The antigen is not known. Germline assignment: CDR1 MDHEN and CDR2 SYDVKM. This CDR3 comprises 15 residues. V was pared by 3 bases and J by 0 bases, with 9 bases between. A J-beta primer mix and a sample-barcoded 5' primer were used in a second PCR of roughly 7 to 12 cycles. TCRdb analysed the 5' RACE reads with MiXCR anew, one entry per CDR3 protein. The table shows 650,000 to 700,000 distinct CDR3 sequences, with approximately 52% occurring only once. The data stem from a study of blood T cells in healthy people across ages. Overall study results and limits: There were more naive CD4+ cells and higher diversity in long-lived donors than in aged donors. It was held that diversity estimates obtained from one million T cells represented underestimates.

The sequencing sample was made of blood. The TCR sequence derives from a woman of 80 years or more in good health. The chain recombines TRBV28 with TRBJ2-1; D remains unclear. CDR3 coding DNA: TGTGCCAGCAGTTTCCGGTTGAGCTCCTACAATGAGCAGTTCTTC. Protein product: CASSFRLSSYNEQFF.